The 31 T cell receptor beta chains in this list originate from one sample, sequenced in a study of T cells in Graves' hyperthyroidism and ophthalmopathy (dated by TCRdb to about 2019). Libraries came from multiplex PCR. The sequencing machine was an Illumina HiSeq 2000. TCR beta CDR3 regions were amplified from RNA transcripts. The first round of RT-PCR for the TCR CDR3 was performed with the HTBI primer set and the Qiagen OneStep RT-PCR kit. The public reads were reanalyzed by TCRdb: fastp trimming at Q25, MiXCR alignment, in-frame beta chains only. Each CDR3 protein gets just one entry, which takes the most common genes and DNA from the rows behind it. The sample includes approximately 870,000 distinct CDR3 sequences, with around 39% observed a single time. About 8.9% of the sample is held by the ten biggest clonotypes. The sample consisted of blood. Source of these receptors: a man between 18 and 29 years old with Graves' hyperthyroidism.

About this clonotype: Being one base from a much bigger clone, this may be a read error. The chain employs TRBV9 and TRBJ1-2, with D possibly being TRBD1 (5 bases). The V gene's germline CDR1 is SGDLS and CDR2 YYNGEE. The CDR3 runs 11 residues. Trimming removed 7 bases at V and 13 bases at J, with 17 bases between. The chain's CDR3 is CASGPTTGFTF. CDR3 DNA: TGTGCCAGCGGCCCCACCACAGGATTCACCTTC.

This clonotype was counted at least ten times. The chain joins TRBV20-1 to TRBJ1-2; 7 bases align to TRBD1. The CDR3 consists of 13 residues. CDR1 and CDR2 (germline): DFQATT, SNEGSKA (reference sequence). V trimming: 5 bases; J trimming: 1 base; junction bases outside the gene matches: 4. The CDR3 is CSAPGQFNYGYTF. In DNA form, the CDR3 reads TGCAGTGCTCCGGGACAGTTTAACTATGGCTACACCTTC.

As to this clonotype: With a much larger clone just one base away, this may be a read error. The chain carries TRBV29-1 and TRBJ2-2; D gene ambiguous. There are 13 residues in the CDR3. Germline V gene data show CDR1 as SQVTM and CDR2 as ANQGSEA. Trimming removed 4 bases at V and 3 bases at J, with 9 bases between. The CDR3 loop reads CSVAYGDTGELFF. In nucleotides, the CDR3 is TGCAGCGTTGCTTATGGGGACACCGGGGAGCTGTTTTTT.

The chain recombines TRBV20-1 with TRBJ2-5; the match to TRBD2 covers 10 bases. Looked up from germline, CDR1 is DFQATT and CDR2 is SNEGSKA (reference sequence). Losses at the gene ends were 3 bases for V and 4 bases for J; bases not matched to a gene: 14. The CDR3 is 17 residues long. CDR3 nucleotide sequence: TGCAGTGCTAGGACGTTGGGAGCGGGGGGGCGTTTAGAGACCCAGTACTTC. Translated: CSARTLGAGGRLETQYF.

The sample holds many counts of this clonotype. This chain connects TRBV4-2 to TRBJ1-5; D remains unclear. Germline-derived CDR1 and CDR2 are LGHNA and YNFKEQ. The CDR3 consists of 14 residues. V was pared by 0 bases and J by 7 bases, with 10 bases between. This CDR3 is CASSQDASRQPQHF. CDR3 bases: TGTGCCAGCAGCCAAGATGCGAGCAGACAGCCCCAGCATTTT.

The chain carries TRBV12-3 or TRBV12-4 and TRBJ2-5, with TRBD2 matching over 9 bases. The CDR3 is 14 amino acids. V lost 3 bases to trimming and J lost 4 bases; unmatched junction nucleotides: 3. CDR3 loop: CASSLLAGPETQYF. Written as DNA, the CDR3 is TGTGCCAGCAGTTTGCTAGCGGGGCCAGAGACCCAGTACTTC.

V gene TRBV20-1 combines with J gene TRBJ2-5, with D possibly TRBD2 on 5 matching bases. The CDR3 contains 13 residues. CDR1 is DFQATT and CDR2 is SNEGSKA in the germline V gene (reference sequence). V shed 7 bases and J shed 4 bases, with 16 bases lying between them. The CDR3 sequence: CSELMGAVETQYF. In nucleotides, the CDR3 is TGCAGTGAGTTAATGGGAGCGGTAGAGACCCAGTACTTC.

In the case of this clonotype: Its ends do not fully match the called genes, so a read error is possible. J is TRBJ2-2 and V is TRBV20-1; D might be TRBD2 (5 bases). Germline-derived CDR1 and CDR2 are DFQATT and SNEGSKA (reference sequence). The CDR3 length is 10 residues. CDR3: CSASAGELIF. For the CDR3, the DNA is TGCAGTGCTAGTGCTGGGGAGCTGATTTTT.

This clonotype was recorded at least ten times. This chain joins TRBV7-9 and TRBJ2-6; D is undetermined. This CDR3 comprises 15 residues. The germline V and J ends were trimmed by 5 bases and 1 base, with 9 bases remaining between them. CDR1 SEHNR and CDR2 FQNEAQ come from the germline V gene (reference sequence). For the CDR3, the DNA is TGTGCCAGCAGCCCCGGCACTTCTGGGGCCAACGTCCTGACTTTC. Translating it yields CASSPGTSGANVLTF.

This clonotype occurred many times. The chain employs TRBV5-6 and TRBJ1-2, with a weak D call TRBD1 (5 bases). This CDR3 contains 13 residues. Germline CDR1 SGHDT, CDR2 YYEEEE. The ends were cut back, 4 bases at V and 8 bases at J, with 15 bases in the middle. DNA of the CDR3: TGTGCCAGCAGCAGAACGAGGGGTAGCGGCTACACCTTC. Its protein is CASSRTRGSGYTF. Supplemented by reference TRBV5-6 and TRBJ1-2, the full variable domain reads DAGVTQSPTHLIKTRGQQVTLRCSPKSGHDTVSWYQQALGQGPQFIFQYYEEEERQRGNFPDRFSGHQFPNYSSELNVNALLLGDSALYLCASSRTRGSGYTFGSGTRLTVV.

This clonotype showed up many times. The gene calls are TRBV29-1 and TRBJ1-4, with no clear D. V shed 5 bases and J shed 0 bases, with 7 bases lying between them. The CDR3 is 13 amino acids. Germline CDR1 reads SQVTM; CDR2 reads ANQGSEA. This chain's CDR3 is CSVRAATNEKLFF. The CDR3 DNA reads TGCAGCGTTAGAGCTGCAACTAATGAAAAACTGTTTTTT.

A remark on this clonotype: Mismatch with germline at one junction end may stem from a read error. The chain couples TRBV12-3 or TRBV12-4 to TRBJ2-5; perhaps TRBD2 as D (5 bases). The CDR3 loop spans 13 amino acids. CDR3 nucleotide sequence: TGTACCAGCGGTGAAGACAATCAAGAGACCCAGTACTTC. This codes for CTSGEDNQETQYF.

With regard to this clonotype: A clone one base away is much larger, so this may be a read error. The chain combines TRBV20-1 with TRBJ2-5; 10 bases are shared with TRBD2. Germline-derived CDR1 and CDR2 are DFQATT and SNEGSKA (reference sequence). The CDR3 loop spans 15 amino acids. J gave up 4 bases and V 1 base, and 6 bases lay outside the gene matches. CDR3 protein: CSARVAGGWGETQYF. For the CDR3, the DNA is TGCAGTGCTAGAGTAGCGGGAGGCTGGGGAGAGACCCAGTACTTC.

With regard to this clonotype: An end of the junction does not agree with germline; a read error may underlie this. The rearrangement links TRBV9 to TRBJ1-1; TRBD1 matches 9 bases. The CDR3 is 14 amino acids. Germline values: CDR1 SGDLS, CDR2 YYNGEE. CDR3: CSSSEQGAGTEAFF. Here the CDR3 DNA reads TGTTCCAGCAGCGAACAGGGGGCGGGCACTGAAGCTTTCTTT. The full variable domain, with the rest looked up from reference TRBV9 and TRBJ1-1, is DSGVTQTPKHLITATGQRVTLRCSPRSGDLSVYWYQQSLDQGLQFLIQYYNGEERAKGNILERFSAQQFPDLHSELNLSSLELGDSALYFCSSSEQGAGTEAFFGQGTRLTVV.

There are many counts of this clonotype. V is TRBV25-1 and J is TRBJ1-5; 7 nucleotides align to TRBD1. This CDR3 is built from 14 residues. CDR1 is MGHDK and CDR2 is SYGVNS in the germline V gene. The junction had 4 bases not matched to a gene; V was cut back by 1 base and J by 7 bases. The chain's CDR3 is CASSESQGTQPQHF. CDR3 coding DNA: TGTGCCAGCAGTGAATCACAGGGGACGCAGCCCCAGCATTTT. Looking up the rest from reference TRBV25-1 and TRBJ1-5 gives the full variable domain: EADIYQTPRYLVIGTGKKITLECSQTMGHDKMYWYQQDPGMELHLIHYSYGVNSTEKGDLSSESTVSRIRTEHFPLTLESARPSHTSQYLCASSESQGTQPQHFGDGTRLSIL.

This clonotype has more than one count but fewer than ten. CDR3 sequence: CASSLARQVTYEQYF. The CDR3 DNA sequence: TGTGCCAGCAGCTTAGCGCGGCAGGTAACCTACGAGCAGTACTTC. V gene TRBV7-8 combines with J gene TRBJ2-7; D is ambiguous. Germline lookup yields CDR1 SGHVS and CDR2 FQNEAQ. The CDR3 runs to 15 residues. V was clipped by 0 bases and J by 2 bases, with 11 bases between them.

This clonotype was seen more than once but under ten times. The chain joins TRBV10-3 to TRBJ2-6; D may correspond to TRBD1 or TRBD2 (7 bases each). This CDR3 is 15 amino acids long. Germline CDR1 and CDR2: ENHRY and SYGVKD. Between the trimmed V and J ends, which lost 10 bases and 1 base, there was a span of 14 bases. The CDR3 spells CATQGGLSGANVLTF. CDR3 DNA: TGTGCCACTCAGGGGGGGCTGTCTGGGGCCAACGTCCTGACTTTC.

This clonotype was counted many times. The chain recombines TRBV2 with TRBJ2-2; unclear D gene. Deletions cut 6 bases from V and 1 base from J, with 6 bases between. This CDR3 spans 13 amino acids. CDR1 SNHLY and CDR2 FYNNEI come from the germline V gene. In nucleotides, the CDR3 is TGTGCCAGCAGAGGTGTGAACACCGGGGAGCTGTTTTTT. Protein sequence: CASRGVNTGELFF.

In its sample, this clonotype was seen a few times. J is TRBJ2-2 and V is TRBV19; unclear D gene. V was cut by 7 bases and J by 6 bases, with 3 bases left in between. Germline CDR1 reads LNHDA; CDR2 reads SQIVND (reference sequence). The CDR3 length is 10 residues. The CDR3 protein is CASKAGELFF. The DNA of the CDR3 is TGTGCCAGTAAAGCCGGGGAGCTGTTTTTT.

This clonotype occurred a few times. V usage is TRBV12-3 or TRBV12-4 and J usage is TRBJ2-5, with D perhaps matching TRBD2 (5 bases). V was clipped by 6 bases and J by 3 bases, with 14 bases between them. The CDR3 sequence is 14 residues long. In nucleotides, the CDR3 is TGTGCCAGCAGACTAGGCAGAACCGAAGAGACCCAGTACTTC. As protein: CASRLGRTEETQYF.

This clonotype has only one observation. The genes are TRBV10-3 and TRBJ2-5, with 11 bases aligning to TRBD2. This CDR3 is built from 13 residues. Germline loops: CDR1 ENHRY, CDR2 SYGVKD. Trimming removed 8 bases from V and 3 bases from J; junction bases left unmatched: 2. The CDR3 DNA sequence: TGTGCCATCGGGGGACTAGCGGAAGAGACCCAGTACTTC. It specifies CAIGGLAEETQYF.

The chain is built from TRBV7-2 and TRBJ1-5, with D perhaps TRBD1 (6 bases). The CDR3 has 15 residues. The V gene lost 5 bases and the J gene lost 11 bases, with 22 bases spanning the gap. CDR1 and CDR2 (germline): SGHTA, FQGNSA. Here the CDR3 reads CASSPSGGLQETQHF. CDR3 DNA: TGTGCCAGCAGCCCTAGCGGGGGGCTACAAGAGACCCAGCATTTT.

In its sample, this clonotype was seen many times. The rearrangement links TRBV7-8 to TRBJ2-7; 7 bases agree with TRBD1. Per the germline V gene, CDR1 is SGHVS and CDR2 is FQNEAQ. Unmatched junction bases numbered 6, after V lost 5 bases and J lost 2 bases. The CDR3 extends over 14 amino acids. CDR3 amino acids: CASSLGTATYEQYF. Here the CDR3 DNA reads TGTGCCAGCAGCCTTGGGACAGCAACCTACGAGCAGTACTTC.

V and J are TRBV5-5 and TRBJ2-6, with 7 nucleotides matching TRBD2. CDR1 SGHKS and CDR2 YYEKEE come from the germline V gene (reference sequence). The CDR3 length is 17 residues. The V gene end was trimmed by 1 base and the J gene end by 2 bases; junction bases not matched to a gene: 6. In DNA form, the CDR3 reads TGTGCCAGCAGCTTGTGGGCGGGAGTAGCTGGGGCCAACGTCCTGACTTTC. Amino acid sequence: CASSLWAGVAGANVLTF.

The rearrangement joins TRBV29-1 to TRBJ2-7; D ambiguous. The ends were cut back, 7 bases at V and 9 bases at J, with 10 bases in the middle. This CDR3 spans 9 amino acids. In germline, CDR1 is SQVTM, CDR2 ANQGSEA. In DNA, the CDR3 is TGCAGCGCCGTCCAAGGGCAGTACTTC. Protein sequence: CSAVQGQYF.

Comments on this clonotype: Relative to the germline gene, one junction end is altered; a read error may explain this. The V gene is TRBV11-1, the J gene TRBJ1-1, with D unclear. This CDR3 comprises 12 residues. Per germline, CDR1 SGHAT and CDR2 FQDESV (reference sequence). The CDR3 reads CATSDTNTEAFF. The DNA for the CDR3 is TGTGCCACCAGCGATACAAACACTGAAGCTTTCTTT.

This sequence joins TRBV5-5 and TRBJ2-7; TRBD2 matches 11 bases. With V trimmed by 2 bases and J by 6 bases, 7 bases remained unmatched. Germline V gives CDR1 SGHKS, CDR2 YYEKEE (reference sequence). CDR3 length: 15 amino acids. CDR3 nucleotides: TGTGCCAGCAGCTTCAATAGCGGGAGGGGGTTCGAGCAGTACTTC. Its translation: CASSFNSGRGFEQYF.

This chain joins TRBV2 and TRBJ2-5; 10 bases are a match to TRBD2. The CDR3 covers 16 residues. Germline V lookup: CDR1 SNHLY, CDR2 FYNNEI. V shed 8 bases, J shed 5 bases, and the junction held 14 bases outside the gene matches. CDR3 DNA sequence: TGTGCCAGCTCGCCTTCAGCGGGAGGGCCTCTGGAGACCCAGTACTTC. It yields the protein CASSPSAGGPLETQYF.

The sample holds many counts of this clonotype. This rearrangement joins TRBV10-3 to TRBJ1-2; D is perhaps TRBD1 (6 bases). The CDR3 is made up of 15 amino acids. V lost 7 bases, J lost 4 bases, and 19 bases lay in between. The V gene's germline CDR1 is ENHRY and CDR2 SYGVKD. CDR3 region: CAIKKDGTRFYGYTF. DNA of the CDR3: TGTGCCATCAAGAAGGATGGGACAAGATTCTATGGCTACACCTTC.

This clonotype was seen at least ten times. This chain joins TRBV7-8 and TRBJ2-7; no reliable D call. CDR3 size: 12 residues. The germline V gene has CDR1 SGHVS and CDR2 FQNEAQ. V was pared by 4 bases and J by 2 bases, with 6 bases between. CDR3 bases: TGTGCCAGCAGCTCAGAGACCTACGAGCAGTACTTC. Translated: CASSSETYEQYF. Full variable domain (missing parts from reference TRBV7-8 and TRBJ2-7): GAGVSQSPRYKVAKRGQDVALRCDPISGHVSLFWYQQALGQGPEFLTYFQNEAQLDKSGLPSDRFFAERPEGSVSTLKIQRTQQEDSAVYLCASSSETYEQYFGPGTRLTVT.

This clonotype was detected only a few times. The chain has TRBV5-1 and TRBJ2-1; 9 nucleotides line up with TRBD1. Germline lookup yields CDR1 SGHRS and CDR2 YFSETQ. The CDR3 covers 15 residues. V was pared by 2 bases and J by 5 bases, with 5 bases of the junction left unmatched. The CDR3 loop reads CASSFGTGRDNEQFF. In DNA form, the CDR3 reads TGCGCCAGCAGCTTCGGGACAGGGAGGGACAATGAGCAGTTCTTC.